This T cell receptor beta chain is from a study of blood T cell repertoires in COVID-19. In the study overall: The samples span acute and convalescent COVID-19 from the United States, Italy and Spain.

Produced via immunoSEQ multiplex PCR; TCRdb's table is partial and in-frame only. In the table there are fewer than 200,000 clones, approximately 85% of which are singletons. The sample consisted of peripheral blood. This clonotype was sampled from a man between 60 and 75 years old who had recovered from COVID-19.

DNA of the CDR3: TGCGCCAGCAGCCAAGGAGTAGCGGGGGGGTACCAAGAGACCCAGTACTTC. Translation: CASSQGVAGGYQETQYF. V gene TRBV4-3 combines with J gene TRBJ2-5; 11 positions agree with TRBD2. There are 17 residues in the CDR3. V dropped 1 base and J dropped 0; count of bases not matched to a gene: 4. The V gene's germline CDR1 is LGHNA and CDR2 YSLEER.